The next 6 T cell receptor beta chains were all read from a single sample in a study of OX40 agonist ivuxolimab in advanced cancers. Clones were read by immunoSEQ multiplex PCR, and TCRdb kept only the in-frame ones, dropping some. The profile covers roughly 100,000 clones, with 92% appearing a single time and about 3.4% taken by the ten largest. The specimen was CD4+ or CD8+ T cells sorted from blood, collected in a trial of the OX40 agonist ivuxolimab. The receptor set was obtained from an adult with an advanced solid tumor such as melanoma, head and neck, liver or kidney cancer.

This clone came up once. This chain uses TRBV6-6 with TRBJ2-7; D is ambiguous. The germline V and J ends were trimmed by 6 bases and 2 bases, with 11 bases remaining between them. Germline lookup yields CDR1 MNHNY and CDR2 SVGAGI (reference sequence). The CDR3 length is 13 residues. The CDR3 nucleotides are TGTGCCAGCAGCCCTTTATATCCCTACGAGCAGTACTTC. Protein: CASSPLYPYEQYF.

The chain is built from TRBV2 and TRBJ2-3; no clear D. CDR1 and CDR2 (germline): SNHLY, FYNNEI. The V end was cut by 7 bases, the J end by 2 bases, with 10 bases between. The CDR3 is 13 amino acids. DNA of the CDR3: TGTGCCAGCACAAAGCGCTACACAGATACGCAGTATTTT. Translation gives CASTKRYTDTQYF. The complete variable domain, with remaining parts taken from reference TRBV2 and TRBJ2-3, reads EPEVTQTPSHQVTQMGQEVILRCVPISNHLYFYWYRQILGQKVEFLVSFYNNEISEKSEIFDDQFSVERPDGSNFTLKIRSTKLEDSAMYFCASTKRYTDTQYFGPGTRLTVL.

The genes are TRBV27 and TRBJ1-4; a weak D match, TRBD1 (6 bases). V lost 0 bases and J lost 8, with 10 bases in between. The CDR3 spans 14 residues. The germline V gene encodes CDR1 MNHEY and CDR2 SMNVEV (reference sequence). CDR3 sequence reads: CASSLSRGGEKLFF. The CDR3 nucleotides read TGTGCCAGCAGTTTATCGAGGGGGGGAGAAAAACTGTTTTTT.

This chain joins TRBV27 and TRBJ1-2; D call uncertain. This CDR3 is built from 13 residues. V was shortened by 5 bases and J by 5 bases, with 12 bases between the two germline ends. The V gene's germline CDR1 is MNHEY and CDR2 SMNVEV (reference sequence). The CDR3 protein is CASSLLRTYGYTF. The CDR3 DNA reads as TGTGCCAGCAGTCTCCTGAGGACGTATGGCTACACCTTC.

The V call is TRBV11-2, the J call TRBJ2-7; no firm D call. CDR3 size: 15 residues. The germline CDR1 and CDR2 sequences are SGHAT and FQNNGV. V was shortened by 5 bases and J by 3 bases, with 17 bases between the two germline ends. The CDR3 sequence is CASSPPRVSIYEQYF. The CDR3 region has the DNA TGTGCCAGCAGCCCCCCTAGGGTGTCGATCTACGAGCAGTACTTC.

The gene calls are TRBV27 and TRBJ1-2; D is uncertain. From germline, CDR1 is MNHEY and CDR2 SMNVEV (reference sequence). The V end lost 8 bases, the J end lost 2 bases, and 6 bases lay between the germline ends. This CDR3 is built from 11 residues. The CDR3 loop is CASGVNYGYTF. The CDR3 DNA reads TGTGCCAGCGGTGTAAACTATGGCTACACCTTC.